The clone carrying this T cell receptor beta chain was counted only a few times. The sample comes from a study of cytomegalovirus exposure and HLA in healthy donors. In the PCR, 60 Vbeta and 13 Jbeta primers were used. TCRdb's table, derived via immunoSEQ multiplex PCR, lists solely in-frame clones and lacks some. Among around 120,000 clones listed, roughly a tenth were seen once. The origin of this receptor is a man between 25 and 39 years old in good health and CMV-seronegative. Sequencing was done on a sample of PBMCs.

The CDR3 region has the DNA TGTGCCAGCAGTTTACGGCTAGCGGGAGATACGCAGTATTTT. Translated: CASSLRLAGDTQYF. The rearrangement links TRBV27 to TRBJ2-3; TRBD2 matches at 8 bases. Trimming removed 2 bases from V and 5 bases from J; junction bases left unmatched: 3. This CDR3 contains 14 residues. The germline V gene has CDR1 MNHEY and CDR2 SMNVEV (reference sequence).